Below, 18 T cell receptor beta chains from the same sample are listed, as sequenced in a study of OX40 agonist ivuxolimab in advanced cancers. The repertoire was sequenced with immunoSEQ multiplex PCR; TCRdb's copy has only in-frame clones and lacks some. The sample gives about 29,000 clones, around nine tenths of which show up once; about 9% is in the top ten. Specimen: CD4+ or CD8+ T cells sorted from blood, collected in a trial of the OX40 agonist ivuxolimab. These receptor sequences come from an adult with an advanced solid tumor such as melanoma, head and neck, liver or kidney cancer.

The chain links TRBV27 to TRBJ1-2; 7 bases are shared with TRBD1. CDR3 length equals 14 residues. V lost 0 bases to trimming and J lost 5 bases; unmatched junction nucleotides: 3. Germline assignment: CDR1 MNHEY and CDR2 SMNVEV (reference sequence). CDR3 loop: CASSLSGQRYGYTF. The CDR3, as DNA: TGTGCCAGCAGTTTATCGGGACAGAGATATGGCTACACCTTC.

The J gene is TRBJ2-5, the V gene TRBV12-2; the D call of TRBD2 is as the table states it, not checked on the DNA. TRBV12-2 counts as a pseudogene. The CDR3 extends over 15 amino acids. The CDR3 DNA reads as TGTGCAAGTGGATTAGCGGGGGGGGCCGGAGAGACCCAGTACTTC. It codes for CASGLAGGAGETQYF.

The genes are TRBV27 and TRBJ2-3, with no clear D. The CDR3 is 14 residues long. Trimming removed 6 bases at V and 4 bases at J, with 14 bases between. Germline V CDR1 and CDR2: MNHEY, SMNVEV (reference sequence). The CDR3 DNA reads TGTGCCAGCAGCATATCTGGGGTCCCAGATACGCAGTATTTT. Protein: CASSISGVPDTQYF.

The CDR3 loop reads CASSIGTGLSSYEQYF. The CDR3 DNA reads as TGTGCCAGTAGTATCGGGACAGGGCTCAGCTCCTACGAGCAGTACTTC. The chain has TRBV19 and TRBJ2-5; 9 nucleotides line up with TRBD1. The DNA end is more similar to TRBJ2-7, so the J call may be wrong. The V gene's germline CDR1 is LNHDA and CDR2 SQIVND (reference sequence). The CDR3 is made up of 16 amino acids.

CDR3 coding DNA: TGTGCCAGCTCACCACTAGGCAGGGCGGACTATGGCTACACCTTC. Its translation: CASSPLGRADYGYTF. The chain uses TRBV18 and TRBJ1-2, with a possible D match to TRBD1 (5 bases). V was pared by 1 base and J by 3 bases, with 12 bases between. This CDR3 contains 15 residues. Germline values: CDR1 KGHSH, CDR2 LQKENI.

This sequence joins TRBV25-1 and TRBJ2-5, with 10 bases lining up with TRBD2. V lost 5 bases, J lost 2 bases, and 5 bases stayed unmatched. The germline CDR1 and CDR2 sequences are MGHDK and SYGVNS. CDR3 length: 15 residues. CDR3 in DNA: TGTGCCAGCAGTCCGACTAGCGGGTCACAAGAGACCCAGTACTTC. Protein product: CASSPTSGSQETQYF.

The V call is TRBV10-1, the J call TRBJ2-4; perhaps TRBD1 as D (6 bases). The germline V gene has CDR1 WNHNN and CDR2 SYGVQD (reference sequence). The CDR3 extends over 17 amino acids. V was cut by 3 bases and J by 1 base, with 16 bases left in between. Here the CDR3 DNA reads TGCGCCAGCAGTGAATTAGAGACAGGAGCGGCCAAAAACATTCAGTACTTC. It yields the protein CASSELETGAAKNIQYF.

This clone is a singleton in its sample. V is TRBV7-7 and J is TRBJ2-2, with TRBD2 as a possible D gene (6 bases). Germline V gene lookup returns CDR1 SSHAT and CDR2 FNYEAQ (reference sequence). Trimming shortened V by 4 bases and J by 5 bases, and 20 bases separated the two germline ends. The CDR3 covers 17 residues. The CDR3 reads CASSSHLRAEGTGELFF. In DNA, the CDR3 is TGTGCCAGCAGCTCCCACCTGCGAGCGGAGGGGACCGGGGAGCTGTTTTTT.

This sequence joins TRBV5-1 and TRBJ2-7; no clear D gene. Trimming took 1 base from V and 0 from J, leaving 5 bases between them. The CDR3 runs to 13 residues. The germline gives CDR1 SGHRS, CDR2 YFSETQ. The CDR3 region is CASSLRTSYEQYF. In DNA, the CDR3 is TGCGCCAGCAGCTTGAGGACCTCCTACGAGCAGTACTTC. Based on the CDR3 plus reference TRBV5-1 and TRBJ2-7, the full variable domain is KAGVTQTPRYLIKTRGQQVTLSCSPISGHRSVSWYQQTPGQGLQFLFEYFSETQRNKGNFPGRFSGRQFSNSRSEMNVSTLELGDSALYLCASSLRTSYEQYFGPGTRLTVT.

The chain is built from TRBV11-1 and TRBJ2-7; a weak D match, TRBD1 (7 bases). This CDR3 is built from 15 residues. The V gene's germline CDR1 is SGHAT and CDR2 FQDESV (reference sequence). V was cut by 4 bases and J by 3 bases, with 16 bases left in between. The CDR3 sequence is CASSSDRDSGYEQYF. For the CDR3, the DNA is TGTGCCAGCAGCTCAGACAGGGACTCCGGCTACGAGCAGTACTTC.

The J gene is TRBJ2-1, the V gene TRBV11-2; no clear D. The CDR3 runs to 15 residues. Germline CDR1 and CDR2: SGHAT and FQNNGV. V lost 2 bases and J lost 0, with 8 bases in between. CDR3 protein: CASSLYRTSYNEQFF. The CDR3 DNA follows: TGTGCCAGCAGCTTATATCGGACCTCCTACAATGAGCAGTTCTTC.

J is TRBJ1-3 and V is TRBV19; D unresolved. The CDR3 covers 16 residues. Germline V gives CDR1 LNHDA, CDR2 SQIVND (reference sequence). Trimming removed 2 bases at V and 0 bases at J, with 11 bases between. CDR3 nucleotides: TGTGCCAGTAGTATACAAGGCTTCTACTCTGGAAACACCATATATTTT. Translation: CASSIQGFYSGNTIYF.

This sequence joins TRBV5-1 and TRBJ2-2; 9 positions agree with TRBD1. CDR1 and CDR2 (germline): SGHRS, YFSETQ. The junction had 5 bases not matched to a gene; V was cut back by 4 bases and J by 4 bases. This CDR3 spans 15 amino acids. The CDR3 DNA reads as TGCGCCAGCAGCATACAGGGGGCAGGCACCGGGGAGCTGTTTTTT. It specifies CASSIQGAGTGELFF.

The V call is TRBV27, the J call TRBJ1-2; D unresolved. This CDR3 spans 14 amino acids. The V gene's germline CDR1 is MNHEY and CDR2 SMNVEV (reference sequence). V was trimmed by 2 bases and J by 4 bases, leaving 11 bases between them. The CDR3 protein is CASSLSPRSYGYTF. The CDR3 bases are TGTGCCAGCAGTTTAAGCCCCCGCAGCTATGGCTACACCTTC.

This chain uses TRBV5-1 with TRBJ2-4; either TRBD1 or TRBD2 may supply D (5 bases each). The V end was cut by 4 bases, the J end by 3 bases, with 11 bases between. CDR3 length: 14 amino acids. CDR1 is SGHRS and CDR2 is YFSETQ in the germline V gene. The CDR3 DNA reads as TGCGCCAGCAGCCCGGGGCAGGTCAAAAACATTCAGTACTTC. Encoded protein: CASSPGQVKNIQYF. Variable domain in full (rest from reference TRBV5-1 and TRBJ2-4): KAGVTQTPRYLIKTRGQQVTLSCSPISGHRSVSWYQQTPGQGLQFLFEYFSETQRNKGNFPGRFSGRQFSNSRSEMNVSTLELGDSALYLCASSPGQVKNIQYFGAGTRLSVL.

V usage is TRBV4-1 and J usage is TRBJ1-5; weak D call: TRBD1 (5 bases). V was cut by 2 bases and J by 0 bases, with 14 bases left in between. The CDR3 covers 17 residues. From germline, CDR1 is MGHRA and CDR2 YSYEKL. The CDR3 nucleotides are TGCGCCAGCAGCCAATCAGGGTATAGGGATAGCAATCAGCCCCAGCATTTT. Its protein is CASSQSGYRDSNQPQHF.

DNA of the CDR3: TGTGCCACCAGCACGACTAGCGGGAGCCCCAATGAGCAGTTCTTC. It codes for CATSTTSGSPNEQFF. The chain combines TRBV15 with TRBJ2-1; 12 bases match TRBD2. CDR3 length: 15 amino acids. Germline loops: CDR1 LNHNV, CDR2 YYDKDF (reference sequence). With 4 bases clipped from V and 6 bases from J, the junction kept 4 bases outside the gene matches.

This clone has just one count. The chain couples TRBV25-1 to TRBJ1-2; no firm D call. Between the trimmed V and J ends, which lost 3 bases and 4 bases, there was a span of 6 bases. The CDR3 totals 12 residues. Germline CDR1 MGHDK, CDR2 SYGVNS. CDR3 sequence reads: CASSDDVYGYTF. DNA of the CDR3: TGTGCCAGCAGTGACGATGTCTATGGCTACACCTTC.